The rows below give T cell receptor beta chains drawn from one sample of a study of CD4+ T cells in melanoma. The table came from immunoSEQ multiplex PCR; TCRdb's copy has only in-frame clones and leaves some out. Of about 16,000 clones listed, approximately 79% were seen once; the top ten hold roughly 12%. Sequencing used cells from a culture (not recorded whether cultured in vitro). All receptors come from a human donor with melanoma. The CDR3 runs from the conserved cysteine through the conserved F or W. Each record gives: D gene, clone size, V gene, CDR3 length, J gene, CDR3 protein, CDR3 DNA. A D gene is named only where the DNA matches it firmly. Only part of the rows carry a size: once, few, many, or a class if the clone is expanded.

-	once	TRBV6-5	15	TRBJ1-3	CASSYSRGPGNTIYF	TGTGCCAGCAGTTACTCACGGGGACCTGGAAACACCATATATTTT
-	-	TRBV5-1	15	TRBJ1-1	CASSLDPTSLTEAFF	TGCGCCAGCAGCTTAGACCCGACATCCCTCACTGAAGCTTTCTTT
TRBD1	-	TRBV10-2	14	TRBJ1-6	CASSEQGTGSPLHF	TGCGCCAGCAGTGAACAGGGGACGGGCTCACCCCTCCACTTT
TRBD1	-	TRBV11-2	14	TRBJ1-1	CASSWPVQGDEAFF	TGTGCCAGCAGCTGGCCGGTTCAGGGGGATGAAGCTTTCTTT
TRBD1	-	TRBV12-5	13	TRBJ1-1	CASGLVGGSEAFF	TGTGCTAGTGGTTTGGTAGGGGGCTCTGAAGCTTTCTTT
-	-	TRBV10-1	13	TRBJ1-1	CASRNDGGSKAFF	TGCGCCAGCAGAAATGACGGGGGTTCTAAAGCTTTCTTT
-	-	TRBV5-4	15	TRBJ1-3	CASSLGARGLNTIYF	TGTGCCAGCAGCTTGGGCGCACGGGGGCTGAACACCATATATTTT
-	-	TRBV18	12	TRBJ1-1	CASSGVNTEAFF	TGTGCCAGCTCAGGCGTGAACACTGAAGCTTTCTTT
-	-	TRBV7-8	17	TRBJ1-1	CASSLGRRGRSGTEAFF	TGTGCCAGCAGCTTGGGTCGGAGGGGGAGGTCGGGCACTGAAGCTTTCTTT
-	-	TRBV7-9	11	TRBJ1-5	CASSSPGTRIF	TGTGCCAGCAGCTCCCCGGGGACTAGGATTTTT
-	few	TRBV7-2	13	TRBJ1-5	CASSAAWNRPQHF	TGTGCCAGCAGCGCGGCCTGGAACCGGCCCCAGCATTTT
-	few	TRBV2	15	TRBJ1-2	CASSEIAGSNYGYTF	TGTGCCAGCAGTGAGATTGCAGGGTCTAACTATGGCTACACCTTC
TRBD2	-	TRBV11-1	18	TRBJ2-3	CASSRRRGGGTGTDTQYF	TGTGCCAGCAGCCGAAGACGCGGGGGAGGGACTGGCACAGATACGCAGTATTTT